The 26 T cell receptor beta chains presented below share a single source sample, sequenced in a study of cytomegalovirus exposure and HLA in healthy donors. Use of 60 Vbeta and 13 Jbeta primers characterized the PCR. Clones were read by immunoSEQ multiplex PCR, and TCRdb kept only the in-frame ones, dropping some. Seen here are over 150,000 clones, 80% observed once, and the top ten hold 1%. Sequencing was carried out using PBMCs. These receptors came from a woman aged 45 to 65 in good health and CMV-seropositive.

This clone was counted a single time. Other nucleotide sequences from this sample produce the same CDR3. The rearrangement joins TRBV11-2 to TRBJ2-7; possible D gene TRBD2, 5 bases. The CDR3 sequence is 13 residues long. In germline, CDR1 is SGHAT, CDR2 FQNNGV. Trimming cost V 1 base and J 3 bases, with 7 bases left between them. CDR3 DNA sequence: TGTGCCAGCAGCTTAGGTCGGGACTACGAGCAGTACTTC. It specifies CASSLGRDYEQYF.

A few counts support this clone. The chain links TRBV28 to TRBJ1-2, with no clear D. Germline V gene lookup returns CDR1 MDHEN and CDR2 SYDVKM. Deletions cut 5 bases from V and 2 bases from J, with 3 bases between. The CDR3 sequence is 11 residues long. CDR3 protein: CASSINYGYTF. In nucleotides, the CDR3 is TGTGCCAGCAGTATAAACTATGGCTACACCTTC.

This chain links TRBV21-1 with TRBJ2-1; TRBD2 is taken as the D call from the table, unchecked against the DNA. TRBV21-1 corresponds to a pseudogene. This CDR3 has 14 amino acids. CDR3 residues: CASRGRLSYNEQFF. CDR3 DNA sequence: TGTGCCAGCAGAGGGAGGCTTTCCTACAATGAGCAGTTCTTC.

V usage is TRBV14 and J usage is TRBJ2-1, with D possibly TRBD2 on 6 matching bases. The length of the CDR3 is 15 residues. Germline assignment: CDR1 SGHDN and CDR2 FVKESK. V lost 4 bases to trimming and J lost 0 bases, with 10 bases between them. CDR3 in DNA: TGTGCCAGCAGCCCTAGCGACAGCTCCTACAATGAGCAGTTCTTC. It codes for CASSPSDSSYNEQFF.

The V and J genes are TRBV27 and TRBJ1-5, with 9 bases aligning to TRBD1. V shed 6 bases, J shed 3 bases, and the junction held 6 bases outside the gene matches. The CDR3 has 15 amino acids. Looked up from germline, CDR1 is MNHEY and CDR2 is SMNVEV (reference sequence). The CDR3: CASSADRGDNQPQHF. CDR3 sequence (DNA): TGTGCCAGCAGCGCGGACAGGGGCGACAATCAGCCCCAGCATTTT.

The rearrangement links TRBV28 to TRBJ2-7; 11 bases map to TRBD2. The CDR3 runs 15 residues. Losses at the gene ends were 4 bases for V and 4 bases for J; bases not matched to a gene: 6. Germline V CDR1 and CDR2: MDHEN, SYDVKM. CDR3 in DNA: TGTGCCAGCAGTTCTCCGACTAGCGGGAAGTACGAGCAGTACTTC. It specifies CASSSPTSGKYEQYF.

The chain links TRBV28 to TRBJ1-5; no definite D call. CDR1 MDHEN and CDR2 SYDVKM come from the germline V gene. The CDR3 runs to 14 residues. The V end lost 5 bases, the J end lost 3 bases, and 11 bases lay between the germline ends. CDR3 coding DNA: TGTGCCAGCAGTCTATCGTCGTTCAATCAGCCCCAGCATTTT. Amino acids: CASSLSSFNQPQHF.

DNA for the CDR3: TGTGCCAGCAGCTTAAACGTCCTTGGCGGCACTGAAGCTTTCTTT. This encodes CASSLNVLGGTEAFF. The genes are TRBV7-9 and TRBJ1-1; no reliable D call. The CDR3 consists of 15 residues. CDR1 is SEHNR, CDR2 FQNEAQ, per germline (reference sequence). Trimming took off 2 bases at V and 4 bases at J, with 14 bases between the two ends.

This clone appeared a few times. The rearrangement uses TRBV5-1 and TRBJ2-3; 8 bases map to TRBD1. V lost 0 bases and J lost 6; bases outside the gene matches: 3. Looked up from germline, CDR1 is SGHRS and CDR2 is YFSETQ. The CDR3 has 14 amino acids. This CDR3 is CASSLAQGADTQYF. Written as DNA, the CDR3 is TGCGCCAGCAGCTTGGCTCAGGGGGCGGATACGCAGTATTTT.

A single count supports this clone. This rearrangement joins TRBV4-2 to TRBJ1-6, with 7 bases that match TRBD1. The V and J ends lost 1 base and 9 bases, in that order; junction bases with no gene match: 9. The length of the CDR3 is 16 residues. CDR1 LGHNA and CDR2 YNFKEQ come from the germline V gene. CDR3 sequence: CASSQGAQGKGSPLHF. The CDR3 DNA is TGTGCCAGCAGCCAAGGGGCACAGGGGAAGGGTTCACCCCTCCACTTT.

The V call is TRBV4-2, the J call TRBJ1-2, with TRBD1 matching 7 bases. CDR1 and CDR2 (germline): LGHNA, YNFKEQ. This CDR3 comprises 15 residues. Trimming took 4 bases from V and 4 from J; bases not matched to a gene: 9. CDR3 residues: CASSPLPGQFYGYTF. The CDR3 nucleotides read TGTGCCAGCAGCCCCCTGCCGGGACAGTTCTATGGCTACACCTTC.

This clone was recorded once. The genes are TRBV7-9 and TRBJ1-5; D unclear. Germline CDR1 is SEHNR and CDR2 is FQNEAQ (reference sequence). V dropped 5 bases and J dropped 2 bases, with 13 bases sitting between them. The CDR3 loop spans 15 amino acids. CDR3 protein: CASSKDIVGNQPQHF. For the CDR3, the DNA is TGTGCCAGCAGCAAAGACATAGTTGGCAATCAGCCCCAGCATTTT.

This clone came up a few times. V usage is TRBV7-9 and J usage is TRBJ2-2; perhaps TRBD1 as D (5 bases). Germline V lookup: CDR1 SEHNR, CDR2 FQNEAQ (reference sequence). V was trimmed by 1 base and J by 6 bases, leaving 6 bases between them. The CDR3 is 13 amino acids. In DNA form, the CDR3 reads TGTGCCAGCAGCTTAGACAGGTCCGGGGAGCTGTTTTTT. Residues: CASSLDRSGELFF.

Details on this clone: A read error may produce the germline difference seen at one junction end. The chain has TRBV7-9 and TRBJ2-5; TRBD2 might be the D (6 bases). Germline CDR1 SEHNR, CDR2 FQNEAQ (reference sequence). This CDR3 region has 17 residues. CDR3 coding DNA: TGTTCCAGCAGCTTAGTGGGAAGGGAGGAAAGGGGAGAGACCCAGTACTTC. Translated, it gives CSSSLVGREERGETQYF.

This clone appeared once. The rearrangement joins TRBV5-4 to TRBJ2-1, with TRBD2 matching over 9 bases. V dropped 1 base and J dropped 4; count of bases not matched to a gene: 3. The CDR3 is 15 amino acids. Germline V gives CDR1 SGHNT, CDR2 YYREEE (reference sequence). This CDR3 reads CASSLMAGGYNEQFF. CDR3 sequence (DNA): TGTGCCAGCAGCTTGATGGCGGGAGGGTACAATGAGCAGTTCTTC.

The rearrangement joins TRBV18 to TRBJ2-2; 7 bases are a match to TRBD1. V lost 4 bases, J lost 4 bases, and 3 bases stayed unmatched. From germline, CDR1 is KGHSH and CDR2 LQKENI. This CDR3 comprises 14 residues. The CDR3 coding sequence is TGTGCCAGCTCACAGGGGGCGCTCACCGGGGAGCTGTTTTTT. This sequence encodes CASSQGALTGELFF. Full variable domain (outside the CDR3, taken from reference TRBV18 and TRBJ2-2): NAGVMQNPRHLVRRRGQEARLRCSPMKGHSHVYWYRQLPEEGLKFMVYLQKENIIDESGMPKERFSAEFPKEGPSILRIQQVVRGDSAAYFCASSQGALTGELFFGEGSRLTVL.

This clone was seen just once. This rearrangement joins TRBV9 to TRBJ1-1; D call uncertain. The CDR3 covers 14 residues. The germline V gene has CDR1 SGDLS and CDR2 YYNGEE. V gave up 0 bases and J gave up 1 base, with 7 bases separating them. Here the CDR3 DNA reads TGTGCCAGCAGCGTAGGACAACCGAACACTGAAGCTTTCTTT. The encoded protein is CASSVGQPNTEAFF. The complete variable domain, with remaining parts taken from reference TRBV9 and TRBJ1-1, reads DSGVTQTPKHLITATGQRVTLRCSPRSGDLSVYWYQQSLDQGLQFLIQYYNGEERAKGNILERFSAQQFPDLHSELNLSSLELGDSALYFCASSVGQPNTEAFFGQGTRLTVV.

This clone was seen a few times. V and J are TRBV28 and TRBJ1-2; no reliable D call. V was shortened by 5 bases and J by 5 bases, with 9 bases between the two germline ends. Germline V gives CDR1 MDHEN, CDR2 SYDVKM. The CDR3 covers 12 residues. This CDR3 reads CASSARIYGYTF. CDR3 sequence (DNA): TGTGCCAGCAGTGCCAGGATTTATGGCTACACCTTC.

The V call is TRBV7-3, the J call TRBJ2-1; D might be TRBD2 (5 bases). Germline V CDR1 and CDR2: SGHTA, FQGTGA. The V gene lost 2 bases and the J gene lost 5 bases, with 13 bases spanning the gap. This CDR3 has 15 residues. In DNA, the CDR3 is TGTGCCAGCAGCTTAGGAGTTAGCGTTGACAATGAGCAGTTCTTC. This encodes CASSLGVSVDNEQFF.

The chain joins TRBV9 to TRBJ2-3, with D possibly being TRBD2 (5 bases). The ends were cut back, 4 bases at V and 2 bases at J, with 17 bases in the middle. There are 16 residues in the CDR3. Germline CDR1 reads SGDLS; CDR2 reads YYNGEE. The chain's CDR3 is CASSPRGDLNTDTQYF. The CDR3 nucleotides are TGTGCCAGCAGCCCCCGGGGTGATCTCAACACAGATACGCAGTATTTT.

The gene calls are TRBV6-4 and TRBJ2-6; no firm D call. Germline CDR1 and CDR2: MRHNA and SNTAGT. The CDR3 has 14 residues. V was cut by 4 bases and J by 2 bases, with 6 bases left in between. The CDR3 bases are TGTGCCAGCAGTGCCCAAACTGGGGCCAACGTCCTGACTTTC. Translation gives CASSAQTGANVLTF.

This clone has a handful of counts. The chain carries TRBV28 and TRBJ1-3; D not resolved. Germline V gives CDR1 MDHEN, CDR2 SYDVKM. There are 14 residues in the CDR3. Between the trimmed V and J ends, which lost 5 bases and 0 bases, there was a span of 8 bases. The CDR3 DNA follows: TGTGCCAGCAGTCCGAACTTCTCTGGAAACACCATATATTTT. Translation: CASSPNFSGNTIYF.

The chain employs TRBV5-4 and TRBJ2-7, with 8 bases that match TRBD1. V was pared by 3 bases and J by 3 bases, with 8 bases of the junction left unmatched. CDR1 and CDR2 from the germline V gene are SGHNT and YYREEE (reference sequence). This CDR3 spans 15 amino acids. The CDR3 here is CASSSGGQGDYEQYF. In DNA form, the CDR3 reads TGTGCCAGCAGCTCAGGTGGACAGGGTGACTACGAGCAGTACTTC.

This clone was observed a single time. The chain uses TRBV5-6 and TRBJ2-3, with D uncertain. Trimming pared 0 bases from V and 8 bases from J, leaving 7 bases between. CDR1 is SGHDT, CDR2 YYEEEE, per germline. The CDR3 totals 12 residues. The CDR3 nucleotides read TGTGCCAGCAGCTTGGAGCGTGGTACGCAGTATTTT. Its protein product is CASSLERGTQYF.

The CDR3 DNA follows: TGTGCCATCAGCGGGACAGGGGCAGCGAATGGCTACACCTTC. This translates into CAISGTGAANGYTF. The chain is built from TRBV10-3 and TRBJ1-2; 10 bases are shared with TRBD1. Germline assignment: CDR1 ENHRY and CDR2 SYGVKD. The CDR3 has 14 amino acids. V shed 6 bases, J shed 6 bases, and the junction held 7 bases outside the gene matches.

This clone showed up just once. CDR3 loop: CASSLSGTGRRGYTF. The CDR3 nucleotides read TGTGCCAGCAGTTTATCCGGGACAGGGAGGAGAGGCTACACCTTC. The chain has TRBV28 and TRBJ1-2, with 9 positions matching TRBD1. The germline CDR1 and CDR2 sequences are MDHEN and SYDVKM. This CDR3 comprises 15 residues. The ends lost 1 base at V and 8 bases at J; junction bases unmatched: 8.